These 23 T cell receptor beta chains share one sample of origin, sequenced in a study of CD8 T cells in Susac syndrome. With random hexamers, roughly 0.45 to 1 ug RNA was reverse transcribed. TCRdb itself ran the immunoSEQ multiplex PCR reads through MiXCR, one entry per CDR3 protein. The sample consists of more than 70,000 distinct CDR3 sequences, approximately 93% of them appearing once. Sequences were obtained from CD8+ T cells from PBMCs. The receptor source for this set is a human donor with Susac syndrome.

This clonotype is a singleton in its sample. This chain uses TRBV2 with TRBJ1-5; no clear D gene. V lost 7 bases and J lost 1, with 11 bases in between. This CDR3 contains 14 residues. The V gene's germline CDR1 is SNHLY and CDR2 FYNNEI. CDR3 DNA: TGTGCCAGCAAGAGCATCGGGAGCAATCAGCCCCAGCATTTT. This encodes CASKSIGSNQPQHF.

This sequence joins TRBV6-2 or TRBV6-3 and TRBJ1-6, with 9 bases aligning to TRBD1. The trim removed 7 bases at V and 1 base at J, leaving 5 bases unmatched. Per the germline V gene, CDR1 is MNHEY and CDR2 is SVGEGT. The CDR3 is 16 amino acids. As DNA, the CDR3 is TGTGCCAGCAAACCGGACAGGGGTTCCTATAATTCACCCCTCCACTTT. It codes for CASKPDRGSYNSPLHF.

CDR3 DNA sequence: TGTGCCAGCAGAGGGGAAGGGGTCCAAGAGACCCAGTACTTC. Protein: CASRGEGVQETQYF. This rearrangement joins TRBV6-5 to TRBJ2-5; possibly TRBD1 for D (5 bases). The CDR3 consists of 14 residues. The ends were cut back, 6 bases at V and 1 base at J, with 12 bases in the middle. CDR1 is MNHEY and CDR2 is SVGAGI in the germline V gene.

Here the CDR3 reads CARSRYTEAFF. The DNA for the CDR3 is TGTGCCAGAAGCCGGTACACTGAAGCTTTCTTT. The V call is TRBV5-3, the J call TRBJ1-1; D unclear. TRBV5-3 is filed as an ORF, its function uncertain. Trimming took off 4 bases at V and 3 bases at J, with 4 bases between the two ends. There are 11 residues in the CDR3.

This clonotype was seen once. The J gene is TRBJ1-5, the V gene TRBV4-3; a possible D gene is TRBD1 (6 bases). Germline assignment: CDR1 LGHNA and CDR2 YSLEER. This CDR3 comprises 14 residues. V dropped 3 bases and J dropped 5 bases, with 11 bases sitting between them. The CDR3 loop is CASSQDAGDQPQHF. DNA for the CDR3: TGCGCCAGCAGCCAGGACGCAGGGGATCAGCCCCAGCATTTT.

This chain joins TRBV7-3 and TRBJ2-4; TRBD2 agrees at 7 bases. The CDR3 has 15 amino acids. Germline CDR1 is SGHTA and CDR2 is FQGTGA. J lost 1 base, V lost 5 bases, and 5 bases had no gene match. Here the CDR3 reads CASSGPGGAKNIQYF. For the CDR3, the DNA is TGTGCCAGCAGCGGGCCGGGAGGTGCCAAAAACATTCAGTACTTC.

The V call is TRBV24-1, the J call TRBJ2-6; TRBD2 is a possible D gene (6 bases). The length of the CDR3 is 14 residues. Trimming stripped 6 bases from V and 2 bases from J, with 7 bases between. Germline lookup yields CDR1 KGHDR and CDR2 SFDVKD. The CDR3 nucleotides read TGTGCCACCAGTCCGGGAGCTGGGGCCAACGTCCTGACTTTC. The encoded protein is CATSPGAGANVLTF.

J is TRBJ1-4 and V is TRBV6-2 or TRBV6-3; weak D call: TRBD1 (6 bases). Per the germline V gene, CDR1 is MNHEY and CDR2 is SVGEGT. Deletions cut 4 bases from V and 8 bases from J, with 20 bases between. The CDR3 sequence is 16 residues long. CDR3 sequence (DNA): TGTGCCAGCAGTTTGTTTCGTACAGGGATCGTAGAAAAACTGTTTTTT. Residues: CASSLFRTGIVEKLFF.

V usage is TRBV11-1 and J usage is TRBJ2-4; 10 bases are a match to TRBD1. This CDR3 is 20 amino acids long. V lost 5 bases to trimming and J lost 1 base; unmatched junction nucleotides: 17. Germline V gene lookup returns CDR1 SGHAT and CDR2 FQDESV (reference sequence). CDR3 nucleotides: TGTGCCAGCAGCCCTCCCACCGGGACAGGGGCCCCCGGGGCCAAAAACATTCAGTACTTC. It encodes CASSPPTGTGAPGAKNIQYF.

The rearrangement links TRBV20-1 to TRBJ2-7; D is unresolved. This CDR3 has 13 residues. V lost 3 bases and J 2 bases, leaving 11 bases between the germline ends. Germline-derived CDR1 and CDR2 are DFQATT and SNEGSKA (reference sequence). The CDR3, as DNA: TGCAGTGCTAGCGGCTCAATTACCTACGAGCAGTACTTC. Translated, it gives CSASGSITYEQYF.

The chain employs TRBV13 and TRBJ2-7; D is possibly TRBD1 (5 bases). The V gene lost 5 bases and the J gene lost 2 bases, with 16 bases spanning the gap. The CDR3 has 15 residues. The V gene's germline CDR1 is PRHDT and CDR2 FYEKMQ (reference sequence). The CDR3 here is CASSQDTTPTYEQYF. The DNA of the CDR3 is TGTGCCAGCAGCCAGGACACGACTCCTACCTACGAGCAGTACTTC.

The rearrangement links TRBV2 to TRBJ2-7; D gene uncertain. This CDR3 has 14 residues. The V gene lost 3 bases and the J gene lost 2 bases, with 11 bases spanning the gap. Germline V CDR1 and CDR2: SNHLY, FYNNEI. The CDR3 sequence is CASSETDGAYEQYF. DNA for the CDR3: TGTGCCAGCAGTGAGACGGACGGAGCCTACGAGCAGTACTTC.

This chain uses TRBV9 with TRBJ2-3, with D possibly being TRBD1 or TRBD2 (5 bases each). The CDR3 extends over 15 amino acids. Germline CDR1 and CDR2: SGDLS and YYNGEE. Trimming took off 3 bases at V and 0 bases at J, with 11 bases between the two ends. The CDR3 here is CASSEGTASTDTQYF. Here the CDR3 DNA reads TGTGCCAGCAGCGAGGGGACGGCTAGCACAGATACGCAGTATTTT.

The V gene is TRBV9, the J gene TRBJ1-2; D possibly corresponds to TRBD1 (5 bases). The CDR3 has 17 residues. CDR1 and CDR2 (germline): SGDLS, YYNGEE. Deletions cut 3 bases from V and 0 bases from J, with 18 bases between. The DNA of the CDR3 is TGTGCCAGCAGCGAGGGGTACGGGTCTGGAACTAACTATGGCTACACCTTC. Amino acids: CASSEGYGSGTNYGYTF. Full variable domain (outside the CDR3, taken from reference TRBV9 and TRBJ1-2): DSGVTQTPKHLITATGQRVTLRCSPRSGDLSVYWYQQSLDQGLQFLIQYYNGEERAKGNILERFSAQQFPDLHSELNLSSLELGDSALYFCASSEGYGSGTNYGYTFGSGTRLTVV.

The V and J genes are TRBV2 and TRBJ1-6, with D perhaps matching TRBD1 (6 bases). The CDR3 is 11 residues long. The V gene's germline CDR1 is SNHLY and CDR2 FYNNEI. Trimming left V 7 bases short and J 17 bases short, with 15 bases between. In DNA, the CDR3 is TGTGCCAGCACCGGGGGGACACAAGTCCACTTT. Protein sequence: CASTGGTQVHF.

The J gene is TRBJ1-1, the V gene TRBV27; unclear D gene. The CDR3 is 15 amino acids. The V end lost 3 bases, the J end lost 0 bases, and 11 bases lay between the germline ends. Germline CDR1 MNHEY, CDR2 SMNVEV (reference sequence). The CDR3, as DNA: TGTGCCAGCAGTTTTTATAAAACATTGAACACTGAAGCTTTCTTT. Its translation: CASSFYKTLNTEAFF.

The chain carries TRBV20-1 and TRBJ1-2; tentative D call: TRBD1 (5 bases). Looked up from germline, CDR1 is DFQATT and CDR2 is SNEGSKA (reference sequence). Trimming took off 6 bases at V and 6 bases at J, with 8 bases between the two ends. This CDR3 has 10 amino acids. In nucleotides, the CDR3 is TGCAGTGCGCCGGGGGATGGCTACACCTTC. Its protein is CSAPGDGYTF.

V usage is TRBV9 and J usage is TRBJ2-5; perhaps TRBD1 as D (6 bases). The CDR3 runs 15 residues. Trimming cost V 4 bases and J 1 base, with 14 bases left between them. The germline CDR1 and CDR2 sequences are SGDLS and YYNGEE. CDR3 nucleotides: TGTGCCAGCAGCCCCTGGACAGAGCGCCAAGAGACCCAGTACTTC. It is translated as CASSPWTERQETQYF.

This chain connects TRBV6-2 or TRBV6-3 to TRBJ2-1; D remains unclear. CDR3 size: 9 residues. In germline, CDR1 is MNHEY, CDR2 SVGEGT. The germline V and J ends were trimmed by 11 bases and 1 base, with 0 bases remaining between them. The CDR3 bases are TGTGCCTCCTACAATGAGCAGTTCTTC. Protein: CASYNEQFF.

J is TRBJ2-7 and V is TRBV28, with a possible D match to TRBD2 (6 bases). The V gene lost 1 base and the J gene lost 4 bases, with 11 bases spanning the gap. The germline V gene encodes CDR1 MDHEN and CDR2 SYDVKM. The CDR3 runs to 14 residues. The CDR3 here is CASSLYGGLYEQYF. The CDR3 DNA reads TGTGCCAGCAGTTTATACGGGGGTCTGTACGAGCAGTACTTC.

This chain links TRBV2 with TRBJ2-7; D uncertain. The CDR3 is 11 residues long. Germline values: CDR1 SNHLY, CDR2 FYNNEI. The V gene lost 0 bases and the J gene lost 6 bases, with 3 bases spanning the gap. The CDR3 coding sequence is TGTGCCAGCAGTGAAGCGCCCGAGCAGTACTTC. Residues: CASSEAPEQYF.

The CDR3 loop reads CASSAVGDSTYNEQFF. For the CDR3, the DNA is TGTGCCAGCAGCGCGGTGGGGGACAGCACCTACAATGAGCAGTTCTTC. The V call is TRBV9, the J call TRBJ2-1, with 7 bases matching TRBD1. J lost 2 bases, V lost 3 bases, and 8 bases had no gene match. This CDR3 has 16 residues. From germline, CDR1 is SGDLS and CDR2 YYNGEE. The full variable domain, in which reference TRBV9 and TRBJ2-1 provide the parts outside the CDR3, is DSGVTQTPKHLITATGQRVTLRCSPRSGDLSVYWYQQSLDQGLQFLIQYYNGEERAKGNILERFSAQQFPDLHSELNLSSLELGDSALYFCASSAVGDSTYNEQFFGPGTRLTVL.

This chain links TRBV10-3 with TRBJ2-6; no definite D call. The CDR3 extends over 18 amino acids. Germline V gives CDR1 ENHRY, CDR2 SYGVKD. V was clipped by 6 bases and J by 0 bases, with 18 bases between them. This chain's CDR3 is CAIRETGPPGSGANVLTF. In nucleotides, the CDR3 is TGTGCCATCAGAGAGACGGGCCCCCCAGGCTCTGGGGCCAACGTCCTGACTTTC.